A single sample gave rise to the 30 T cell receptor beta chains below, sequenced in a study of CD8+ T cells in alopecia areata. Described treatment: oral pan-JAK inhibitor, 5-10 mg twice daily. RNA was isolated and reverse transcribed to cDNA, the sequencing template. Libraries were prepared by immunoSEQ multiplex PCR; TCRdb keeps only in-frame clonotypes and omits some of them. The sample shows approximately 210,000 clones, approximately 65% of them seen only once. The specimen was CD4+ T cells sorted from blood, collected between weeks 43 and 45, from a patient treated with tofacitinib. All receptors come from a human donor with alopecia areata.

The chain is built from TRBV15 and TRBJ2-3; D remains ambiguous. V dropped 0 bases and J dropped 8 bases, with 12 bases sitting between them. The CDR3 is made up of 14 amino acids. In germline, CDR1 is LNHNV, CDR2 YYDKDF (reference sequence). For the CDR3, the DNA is TGTGCCACCAGCAGAGATCTCCCCCCGGGTACGCAGTATTTT. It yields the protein CATSRDLPPGTQYF.

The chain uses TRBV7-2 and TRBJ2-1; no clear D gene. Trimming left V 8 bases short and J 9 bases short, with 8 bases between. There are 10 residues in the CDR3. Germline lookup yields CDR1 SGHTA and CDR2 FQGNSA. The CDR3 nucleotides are TGTGCCAGCGGCCCCATTGAGCAGTTCTTC. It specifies CASGPIEQFF.

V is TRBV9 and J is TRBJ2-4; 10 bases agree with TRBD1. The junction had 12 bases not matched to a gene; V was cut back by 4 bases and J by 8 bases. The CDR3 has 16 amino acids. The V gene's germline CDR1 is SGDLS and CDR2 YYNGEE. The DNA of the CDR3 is TGTGCCAGCAGCTTTGATCCGGGACAGGGGATGGACATTCAGTACTTC. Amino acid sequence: CASSFDPGQGMDIQYF.

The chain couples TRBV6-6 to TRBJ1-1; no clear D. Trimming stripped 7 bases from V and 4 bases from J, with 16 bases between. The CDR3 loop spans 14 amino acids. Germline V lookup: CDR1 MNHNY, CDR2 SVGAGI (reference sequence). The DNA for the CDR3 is TGTGCCAGCAAAATCCGAGGGTTGGGCACTGAAGCTTTCTTT. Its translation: CASKIRGLGTEAFF.

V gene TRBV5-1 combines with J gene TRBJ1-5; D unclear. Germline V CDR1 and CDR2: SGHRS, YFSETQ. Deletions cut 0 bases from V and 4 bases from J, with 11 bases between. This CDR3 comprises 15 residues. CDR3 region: CASSLDGSVNQPQHF. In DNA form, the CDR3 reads TGCGCCAGCAGCTTGGACGGTTCAGTGAATCAGCCCCAGCATTTT.

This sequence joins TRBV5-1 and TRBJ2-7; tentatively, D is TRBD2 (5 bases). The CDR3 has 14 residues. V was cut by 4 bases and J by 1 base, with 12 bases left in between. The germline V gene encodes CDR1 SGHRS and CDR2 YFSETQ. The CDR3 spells CASSPGGQSYEQYF. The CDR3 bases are TGCGCCAGCAGCCCCGGAGGCCAATCCTACGAGCAGTACTTC.

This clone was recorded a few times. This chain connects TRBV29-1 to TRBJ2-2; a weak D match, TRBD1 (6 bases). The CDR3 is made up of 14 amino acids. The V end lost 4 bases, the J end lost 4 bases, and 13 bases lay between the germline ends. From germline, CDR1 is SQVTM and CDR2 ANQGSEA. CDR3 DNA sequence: TGCAGCGTTGGACAGGTGGCGGGCACCGGGGAGCTGTTTTTT. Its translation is CSVGQVAGTGELFF.

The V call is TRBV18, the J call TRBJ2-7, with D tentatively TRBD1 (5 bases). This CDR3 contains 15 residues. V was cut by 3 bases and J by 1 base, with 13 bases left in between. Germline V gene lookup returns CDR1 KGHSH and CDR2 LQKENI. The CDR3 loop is CASSPVQVGSYEQYF. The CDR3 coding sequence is TGTGCCAGCTCACCGGTACAGGTGGGTTCCTACGAGCAGTACTTC. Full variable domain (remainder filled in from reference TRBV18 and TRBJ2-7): NAGVMQNPRHLVRRRGQEARLRCSPMKGHSHVYWYRQLPEEGLKFMVYLQKENIIDESGMPKERFSAEFPKEGPSILRIQQVVRGDSAAYFCASSPVQVGSYEQYFGPGTRLTVT.

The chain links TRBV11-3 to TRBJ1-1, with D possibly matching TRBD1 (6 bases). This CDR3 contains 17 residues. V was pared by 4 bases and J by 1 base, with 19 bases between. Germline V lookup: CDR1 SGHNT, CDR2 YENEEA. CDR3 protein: CASSSPPSGTQNTEAFF. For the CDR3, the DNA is TGTGCCAGCAGCTCACCCCCATCCGGGACACAGAACACTGAAGCTTTCTTT.

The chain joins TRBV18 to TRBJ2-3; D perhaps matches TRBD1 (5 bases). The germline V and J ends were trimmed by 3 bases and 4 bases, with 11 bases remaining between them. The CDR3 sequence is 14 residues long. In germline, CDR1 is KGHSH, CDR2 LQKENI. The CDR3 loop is CASSPGQTPDTQYF. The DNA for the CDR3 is TGTGCCAGCTCACCGGGGCAGACACCAGATACGCAGTATTTT. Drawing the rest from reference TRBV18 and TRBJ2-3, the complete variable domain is NAGVMQNPRHLVRRRGQEARLRCSPMKGHSHVYWYRQLPEEGLKFMVYLQKENIIDESGMPKERFSAEFPKEGPSILRIQQVVRGDSAAYFCASSPGQTPDTQYFGPGTRLTVL.

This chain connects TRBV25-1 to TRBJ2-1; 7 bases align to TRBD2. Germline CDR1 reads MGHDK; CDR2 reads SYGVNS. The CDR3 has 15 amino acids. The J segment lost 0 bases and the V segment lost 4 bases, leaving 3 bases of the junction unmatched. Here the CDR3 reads CASSGGLLSYNEQFF. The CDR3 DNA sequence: TGTGCCAGCAGTGGGGGACTACTCTCCTACAATGAGCAGTTCTTC.

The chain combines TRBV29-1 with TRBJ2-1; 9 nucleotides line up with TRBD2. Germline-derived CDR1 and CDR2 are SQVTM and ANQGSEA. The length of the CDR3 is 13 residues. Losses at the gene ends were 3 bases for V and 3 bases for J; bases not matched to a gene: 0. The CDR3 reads CSVERGGYNEQFF. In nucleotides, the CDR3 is TGCAGCGTTGAGCGGGGGGGCTACAATGAGCAGTTCTTC.

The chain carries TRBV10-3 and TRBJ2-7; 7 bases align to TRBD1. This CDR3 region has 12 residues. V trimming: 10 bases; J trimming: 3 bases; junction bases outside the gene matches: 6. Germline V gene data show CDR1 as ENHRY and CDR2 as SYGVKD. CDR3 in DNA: TGTGCCACCTTAGACAGGGACTACGAGCAGTACTTC. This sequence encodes CATLDRDYEQYF.

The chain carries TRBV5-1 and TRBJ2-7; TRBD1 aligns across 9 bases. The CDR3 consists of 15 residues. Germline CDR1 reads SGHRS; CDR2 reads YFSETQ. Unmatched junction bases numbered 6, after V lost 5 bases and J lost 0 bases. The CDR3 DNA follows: TGCGCCAGCAGGGCGGGACAGGGAATCTCCTACGAGCAGTACTTC. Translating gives CASRAGQGISYEQYF.

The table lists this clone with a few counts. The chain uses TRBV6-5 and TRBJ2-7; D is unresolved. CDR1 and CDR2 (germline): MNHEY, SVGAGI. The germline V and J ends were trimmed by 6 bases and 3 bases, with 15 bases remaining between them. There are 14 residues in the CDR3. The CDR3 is CASSKAASNYEQYF. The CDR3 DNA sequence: TGTGCCAGCAGCAAAGCTGCCTCGAACTACGAGCAGTACTTC.

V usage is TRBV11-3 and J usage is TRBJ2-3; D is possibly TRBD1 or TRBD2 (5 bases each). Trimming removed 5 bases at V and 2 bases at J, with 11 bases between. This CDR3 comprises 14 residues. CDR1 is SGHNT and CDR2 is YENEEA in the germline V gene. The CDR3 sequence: CASSPGTNTDTQYF. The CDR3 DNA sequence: TGTGCCAGCAGCCCAGGGACGAACACAGATACGCAGTATTTT.

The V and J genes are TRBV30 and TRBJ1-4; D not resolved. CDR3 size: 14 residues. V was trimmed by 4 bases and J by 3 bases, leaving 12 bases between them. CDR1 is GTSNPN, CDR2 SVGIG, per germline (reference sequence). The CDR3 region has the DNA TGTGCCTGGAACCCACTCGGATCTAATGAAAAACTGTTTTTT. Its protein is CAWNPLGSNEKLFF.

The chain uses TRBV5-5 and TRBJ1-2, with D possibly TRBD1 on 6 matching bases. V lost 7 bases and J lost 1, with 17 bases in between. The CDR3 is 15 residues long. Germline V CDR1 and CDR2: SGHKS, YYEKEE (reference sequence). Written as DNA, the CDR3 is TGTGCCAGCGAACCGGGACACCGATATAACTATGGCTACACCTTC. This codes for CASEPGHRYNYGYTF.

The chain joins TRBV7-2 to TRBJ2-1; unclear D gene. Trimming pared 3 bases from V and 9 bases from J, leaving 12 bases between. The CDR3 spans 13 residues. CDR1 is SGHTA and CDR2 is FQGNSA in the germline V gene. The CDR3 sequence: CASSFTTPPEQFF. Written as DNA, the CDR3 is TGTGCCAGCAGCTTTACGACGCCTCCTGAGCAGTTCTTC.

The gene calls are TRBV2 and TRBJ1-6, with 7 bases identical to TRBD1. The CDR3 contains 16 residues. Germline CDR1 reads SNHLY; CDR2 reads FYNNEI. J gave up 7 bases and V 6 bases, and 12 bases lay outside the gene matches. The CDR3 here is CASRWEGGTGNSPLHF. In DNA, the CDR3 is TGTGCCAGCAGATGGGAAGGGGGCACTGGGAATTCACCCCTCCACTTT.

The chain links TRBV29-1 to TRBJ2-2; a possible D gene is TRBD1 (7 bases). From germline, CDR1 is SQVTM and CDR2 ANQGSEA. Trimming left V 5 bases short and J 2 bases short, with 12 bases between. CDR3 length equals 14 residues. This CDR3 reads CSVSRGVNTGELFF. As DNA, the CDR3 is TGCAGCGTTTCCAGGGGGGTAAACACCGGGGAGCTGTTTTTT.

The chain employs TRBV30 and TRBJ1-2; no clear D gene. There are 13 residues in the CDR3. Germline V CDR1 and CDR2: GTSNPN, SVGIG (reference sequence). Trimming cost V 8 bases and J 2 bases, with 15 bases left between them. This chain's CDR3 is CAGEIQGNYGYTF. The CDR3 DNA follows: TGTGCCGGAGAAATCCAAGGGAACTATGGCTACACCTTC.

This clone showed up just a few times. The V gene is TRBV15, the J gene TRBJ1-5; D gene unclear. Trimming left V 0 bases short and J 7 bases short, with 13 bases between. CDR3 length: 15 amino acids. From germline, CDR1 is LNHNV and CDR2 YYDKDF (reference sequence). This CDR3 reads CATSREGPSGQPQHF. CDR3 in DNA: TGTGCCACCAGCAGAGAGGGCCCCTCGGGCCAGCCCCAGCATTTT.

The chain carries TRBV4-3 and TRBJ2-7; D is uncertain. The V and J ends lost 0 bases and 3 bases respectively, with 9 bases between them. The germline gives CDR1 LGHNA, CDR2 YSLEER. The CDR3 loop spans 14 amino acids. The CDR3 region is CASSQDTTDYEQYF. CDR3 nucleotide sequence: TGCGCCAGCAGCCAAGATACAACGGACTACGAGCAGTACTTC.

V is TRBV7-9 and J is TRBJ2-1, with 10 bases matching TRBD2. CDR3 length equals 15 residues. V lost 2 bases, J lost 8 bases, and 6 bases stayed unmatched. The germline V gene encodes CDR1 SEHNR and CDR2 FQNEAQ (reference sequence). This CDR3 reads CASSLLSGGAHEQFF. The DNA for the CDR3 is TGTGCCAGCAGCTTACTCAGCGGGGGGGCTCATGAGCAGTTCTTC.

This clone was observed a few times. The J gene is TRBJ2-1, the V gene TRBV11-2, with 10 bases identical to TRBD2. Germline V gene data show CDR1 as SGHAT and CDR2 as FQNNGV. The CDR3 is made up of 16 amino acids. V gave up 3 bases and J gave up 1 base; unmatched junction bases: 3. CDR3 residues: CASSFRSGRSYNEQFF. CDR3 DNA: TGTGCCAGCAGCTTCCGTAGCGGGAGGTCCTACAATGAGCAGTTCTTC.

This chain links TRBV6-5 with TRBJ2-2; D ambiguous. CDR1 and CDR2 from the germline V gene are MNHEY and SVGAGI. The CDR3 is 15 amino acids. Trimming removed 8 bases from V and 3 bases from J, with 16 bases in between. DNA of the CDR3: TGTGCCAGCGGGTCCCTAGTAAGGCACACCGGGGAGCTGTTTTTT. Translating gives CASGSLVRHTGELFF.

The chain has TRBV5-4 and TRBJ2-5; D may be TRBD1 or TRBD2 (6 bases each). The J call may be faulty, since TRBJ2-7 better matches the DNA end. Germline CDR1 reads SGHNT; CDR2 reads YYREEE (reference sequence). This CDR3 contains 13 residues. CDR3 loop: CASSSTGRNEQYF. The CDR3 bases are TGTGCCAGCAGCTCAACAGGGAGGAACGAGCAGTACTTC.

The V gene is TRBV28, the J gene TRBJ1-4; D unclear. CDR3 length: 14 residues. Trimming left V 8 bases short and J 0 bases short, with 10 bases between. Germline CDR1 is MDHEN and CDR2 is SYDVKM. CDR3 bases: TGTGCCAGCCCTCCAGCAGCAACTAATGAAAAACTGTTTTTT. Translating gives CASPPAATNEKLFF.

For the CDR3, the DNA is TGCAGCGTTGAAAAGGGATCGTTCCTCCAAGAGACCCAGTACTTC. Translation gives CSVEKGSFLQETQYF. V and J are TRBV29-1 and TRBJ2-5; no reliable D call. Per the germline V gene, CDR1 is SQVTM and CDR2 is ANQGSEA. V was cut by 2 bases and J by 1 base, with 14 bases left in between. There are 15 residues in the CDR3. Complete variable domain (other parts from reference TRBV29-1 and TRBJ2-5): SAVISQKPSRDICQRGTSLTIQCQVDSQVTMMFWYRQQPGQSLTLIATANQGSEATYESGFVIDKFPISRPNLTFSTLTVSNMSPEDSSIYLCSVEKGSFLQETQYFGPGTRLLVL.